This T cell receptor (beta chain) originates from a study of blood T cell repertoires in COVID-19. Study background: From the United States, Italy and Spain came samples of acute and convalescent COVID-19.

Profiling relied on immunoSEQ multiplex PCR, and the TCRdb table lists in-frame clones only, not all of them. This sample yields about 210,000 clones, of which 83% are seen a single time; under 3% belongs to the top ten. This CDR3 has 13 residues. CDR1 and CDR2 from the germline V gene are MNHEY and SMNVEV (reference sequence). The ends were cut back, 4 bases at V and 5 bases at J, with 11 bases in the middle. The count of this clone is one. The chain combines TRBV27 with TRBJ1-2; D ambiguous. Input material: peripheral blood. The receptor's source is a woman in her thirties or forties with active or convalescent COVID-19. The CDR3 region has the DNA TGTGCCAGCAGTTCTAATGGGCCTTATGGCTACACCTTC. This translates into CASSSNGPYGYTF.